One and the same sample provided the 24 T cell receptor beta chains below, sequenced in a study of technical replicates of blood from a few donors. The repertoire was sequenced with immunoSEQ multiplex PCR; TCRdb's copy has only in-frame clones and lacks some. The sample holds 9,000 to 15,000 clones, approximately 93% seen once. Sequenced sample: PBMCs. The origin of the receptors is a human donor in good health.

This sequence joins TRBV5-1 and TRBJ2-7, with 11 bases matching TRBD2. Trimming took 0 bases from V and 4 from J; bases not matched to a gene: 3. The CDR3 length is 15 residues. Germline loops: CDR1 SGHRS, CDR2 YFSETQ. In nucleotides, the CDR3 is TGCGCCAGCAGCTTGGCACTAGCGGGAGAGTACGAGCAGTACTTC. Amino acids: CASSLALAGEYEQYF.

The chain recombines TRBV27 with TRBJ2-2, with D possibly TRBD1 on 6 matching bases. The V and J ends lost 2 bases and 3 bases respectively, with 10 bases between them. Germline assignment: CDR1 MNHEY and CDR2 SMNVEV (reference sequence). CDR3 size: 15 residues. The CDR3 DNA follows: TGTGCCAGCAGTTTACACGGACAGTACACCGGGGAGCTGTTTTTT. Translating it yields CASSLHGQYTGELFF.

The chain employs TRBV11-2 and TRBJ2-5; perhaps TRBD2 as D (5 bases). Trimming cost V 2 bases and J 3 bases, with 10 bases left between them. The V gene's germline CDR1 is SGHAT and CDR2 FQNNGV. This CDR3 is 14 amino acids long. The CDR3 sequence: CASSLSSGEETQYF. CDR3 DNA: TGTGCCAGCAGCTTAAGTTCCGGGGAAGAGACCCAGTACTTC.

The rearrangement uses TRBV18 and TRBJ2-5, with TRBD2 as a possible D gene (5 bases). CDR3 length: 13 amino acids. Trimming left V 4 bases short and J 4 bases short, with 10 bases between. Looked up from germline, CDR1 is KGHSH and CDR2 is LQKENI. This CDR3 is CASSRGRVETQYF. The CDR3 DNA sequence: TGTGCCAGCTCACGAGGGCGAGTAGAGACCCAGTACTTC. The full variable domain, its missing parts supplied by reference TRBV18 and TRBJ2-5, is NAGVMQNPRHLVRRRGQEARLRCSPMKGHSHVYWYRQLPEEGLKFMVYLQKENIIDESGMPKERFSAEFPKEGPSILRIQQVVRGDSAAYFCASSRGRVETQYFGPGTRLLVL.

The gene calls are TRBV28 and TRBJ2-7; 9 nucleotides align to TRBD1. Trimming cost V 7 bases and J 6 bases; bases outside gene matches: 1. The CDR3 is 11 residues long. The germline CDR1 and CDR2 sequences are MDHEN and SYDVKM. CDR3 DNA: TGTGCCAGCACGGACAGGGGCGAGCAGTACTTC. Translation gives CASTDRGEQYF.

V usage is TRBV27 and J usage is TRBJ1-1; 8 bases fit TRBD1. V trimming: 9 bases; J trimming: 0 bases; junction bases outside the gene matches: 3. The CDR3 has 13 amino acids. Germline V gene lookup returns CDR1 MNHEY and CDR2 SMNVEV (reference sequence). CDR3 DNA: TGTGCCAGTTCAGGGGGCATGAACACTGAAGCTTTCTTT. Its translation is CASSGGMNTEAFF.

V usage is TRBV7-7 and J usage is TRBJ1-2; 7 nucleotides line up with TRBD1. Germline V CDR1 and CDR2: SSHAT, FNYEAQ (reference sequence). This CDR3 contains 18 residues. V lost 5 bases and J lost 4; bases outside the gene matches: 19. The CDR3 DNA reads TGTGCCAGCAGCACCAGGACAGGACCCCAGGAGCTGGGCTATGGCTACACCTTC. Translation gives CASSTRTGPQELGYGYTF. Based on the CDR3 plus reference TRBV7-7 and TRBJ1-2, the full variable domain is GAGVSQSPRYKVTKRGQDVTLRCDPISSHATLYWYQQALGQGPEFLTYFNYEAQPDKSGLPSDRFSAERPEGSISTLTIQRTEQRDSAMYRCASSTRTGPQELGYGYTFGSGTRLTVV.

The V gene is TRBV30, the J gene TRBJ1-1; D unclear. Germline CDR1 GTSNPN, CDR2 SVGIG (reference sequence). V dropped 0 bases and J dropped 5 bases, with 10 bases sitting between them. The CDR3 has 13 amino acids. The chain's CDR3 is CAWSVSRETEAFF. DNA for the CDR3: TGTGCCTGGAGTGTATCCCGGGAAACTGAAGCTTTCTTT.

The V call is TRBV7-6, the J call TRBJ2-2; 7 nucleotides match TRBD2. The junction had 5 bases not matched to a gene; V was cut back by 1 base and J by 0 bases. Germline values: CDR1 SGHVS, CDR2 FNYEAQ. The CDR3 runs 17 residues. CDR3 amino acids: CASSLGGGYANTGELFF. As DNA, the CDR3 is TGTGCCAGCAGCTTAGGGGGGGGATACGCGAACACCGGGGAGCTGTTTTTT.

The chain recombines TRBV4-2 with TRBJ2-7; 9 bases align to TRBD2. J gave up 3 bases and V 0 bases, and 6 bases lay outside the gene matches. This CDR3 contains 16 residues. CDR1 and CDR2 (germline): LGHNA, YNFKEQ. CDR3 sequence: CASSQDGTSGFYEQYF. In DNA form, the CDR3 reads TGTGCCAGCAGCCAAGATGGTACTAGCGGGTTCTACGAGCAGTACTTC.

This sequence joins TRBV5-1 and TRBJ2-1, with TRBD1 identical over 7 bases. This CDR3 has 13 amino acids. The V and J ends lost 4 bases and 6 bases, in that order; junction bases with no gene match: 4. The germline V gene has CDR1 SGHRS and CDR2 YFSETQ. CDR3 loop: CASSLGTANEQFF. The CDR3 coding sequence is TGCGCCAGCAGCCTCGGGACAGCCAATGAGCAGTTCTTC.

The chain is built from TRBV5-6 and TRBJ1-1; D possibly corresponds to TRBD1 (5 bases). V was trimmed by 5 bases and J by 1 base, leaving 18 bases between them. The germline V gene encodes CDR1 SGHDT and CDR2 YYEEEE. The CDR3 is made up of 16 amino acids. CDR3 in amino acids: CASSNYRPRRNTEAFF. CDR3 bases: TGTGCCAGCAGTAACTACAGGCCGCGGAGGAACACTGAAGCTTTCTTT. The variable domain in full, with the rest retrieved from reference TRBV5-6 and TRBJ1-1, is DAGVTQSPTHLIKTRGQQVTLRCSPKSGHDTVSWYQQALGQGPQFIFQYYEEEERQRGNFPDRFSGHQFPNYSSELNVNALLLGDSALYLCASSNYRPRRNTEAFFGQGTRLTVV.

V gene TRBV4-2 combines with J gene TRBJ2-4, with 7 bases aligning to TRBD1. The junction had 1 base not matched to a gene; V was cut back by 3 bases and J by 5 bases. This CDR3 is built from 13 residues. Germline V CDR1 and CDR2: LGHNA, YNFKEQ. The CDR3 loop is CASSQGQQNIQYF. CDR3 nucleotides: TGTGCCAGCAGCCAGGGACAGCAAAACATTCAGTACTTC.

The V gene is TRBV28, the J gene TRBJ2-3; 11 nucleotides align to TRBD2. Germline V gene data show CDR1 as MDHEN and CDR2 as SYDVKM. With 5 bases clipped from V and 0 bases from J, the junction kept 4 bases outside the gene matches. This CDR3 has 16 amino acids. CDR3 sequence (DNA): TGTGCCAGCAGTCTTCGGACTAGCGGGAGCACAGATACGCAGTATTTT. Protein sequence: CASSLRTSGSTDTQYF.

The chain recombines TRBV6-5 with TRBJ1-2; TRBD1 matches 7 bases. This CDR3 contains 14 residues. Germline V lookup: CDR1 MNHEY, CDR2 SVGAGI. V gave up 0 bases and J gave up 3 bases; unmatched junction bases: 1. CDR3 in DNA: TGTGCCAGCAGTTACTCGGGACAGTACTATGGCTACACCTTC. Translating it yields CASSYSGQYYGYTF.

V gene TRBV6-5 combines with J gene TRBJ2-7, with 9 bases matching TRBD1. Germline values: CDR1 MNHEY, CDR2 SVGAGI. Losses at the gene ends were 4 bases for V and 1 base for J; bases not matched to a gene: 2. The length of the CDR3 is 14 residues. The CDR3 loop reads CASSLGQGSYEQYF. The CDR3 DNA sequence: TGTGCCAGCAGTTTGGGACAGGGATCCTACGAGCAGTACTTC.

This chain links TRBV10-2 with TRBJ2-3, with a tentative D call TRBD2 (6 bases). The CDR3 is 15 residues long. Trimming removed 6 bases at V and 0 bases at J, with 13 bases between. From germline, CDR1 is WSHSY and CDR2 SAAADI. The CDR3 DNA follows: TGCGCCAGCAGCCCGTTGGGGGGAAGCACAGATACGCAGTATTTT. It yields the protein CASSPLGGSTDTQYF.

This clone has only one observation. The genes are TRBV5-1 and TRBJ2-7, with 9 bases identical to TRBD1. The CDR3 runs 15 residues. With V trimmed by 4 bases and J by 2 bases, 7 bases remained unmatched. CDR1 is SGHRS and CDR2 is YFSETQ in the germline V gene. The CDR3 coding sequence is TGCGCCAGCAGCCGCCAGGACAGGGGAACCTACGAGCAGTACTTC. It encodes CASSRQDRGTYEQYF.

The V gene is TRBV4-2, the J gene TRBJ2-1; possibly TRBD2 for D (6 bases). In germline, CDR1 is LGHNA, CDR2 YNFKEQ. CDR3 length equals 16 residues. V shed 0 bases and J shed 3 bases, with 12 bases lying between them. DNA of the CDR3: TGTGCCAGCAGCCAAGATGCGGCGGGGAGCTACAATGAGCAGTTCTTC. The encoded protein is CASSQDAAGSYNEQFF.

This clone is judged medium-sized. CDR3 nucleotides: TGTGCCAGCAGAGGAGGGAACACTGAAGCTTTCTTT. Translated, it gives CASRGGNTEAFF. The V and J genes are TRBV25-1 and TRBJ1-1; D unresolved. The CDR3 covers 12 residues. Germline V gene lookup returns CDR1 MGHDK and CDR2 SYGVNS. Trimming took off 6 bases at V and 1 base at J, with 6 bases between the two ends.

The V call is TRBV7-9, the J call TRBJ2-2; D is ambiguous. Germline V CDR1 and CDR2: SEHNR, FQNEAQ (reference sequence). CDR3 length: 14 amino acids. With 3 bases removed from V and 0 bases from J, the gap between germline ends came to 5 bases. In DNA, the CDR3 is TGTGCCAGCAGCTTCGGTGCGAACACCGGGGAGCTGTTTTTT. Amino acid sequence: CASSFGANTGELFF.

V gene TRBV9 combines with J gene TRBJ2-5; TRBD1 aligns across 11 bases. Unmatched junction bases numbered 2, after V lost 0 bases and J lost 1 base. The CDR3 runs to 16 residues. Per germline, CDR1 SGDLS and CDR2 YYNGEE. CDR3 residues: CASSVVGTGGQETQYF. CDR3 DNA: TGTGCCAGCAGCGTAGTGGGGACAGGGGGCCAAGAGACCCAGTACTTC.

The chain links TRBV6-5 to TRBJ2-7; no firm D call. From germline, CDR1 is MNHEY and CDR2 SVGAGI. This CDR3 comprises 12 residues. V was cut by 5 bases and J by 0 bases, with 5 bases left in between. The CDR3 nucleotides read TGTGCCAGCAGTAACACCTCCTACGAGCAGTACTTC. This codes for CASSNTSYEQYF.

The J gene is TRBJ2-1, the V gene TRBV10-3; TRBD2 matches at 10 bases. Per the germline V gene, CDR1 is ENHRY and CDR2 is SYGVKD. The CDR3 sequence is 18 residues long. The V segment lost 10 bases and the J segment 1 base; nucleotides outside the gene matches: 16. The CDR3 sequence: CATRPHLAGDGSYNEQFF. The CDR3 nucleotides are TGTGCCACCCGGCCCCATCTAGCGGGAGATGGATCCTACAATGAGCAGTTCTTC.